The 32 T cell receptor beta chains listed next were all sequenced from one sample in a study of blood T cells in healthy people across ages. Together with a sample-barcoded 5' primer, a J-beta primer mix was included in a second PCR lasting about 6 to 11 cycles. TCRdb reprocessed the 5' RACE reads via MiXCR and lists one record per CDR3 protein. Found here are around 600,000 distinct CDR3 sequences, around 48% of them singletons; the top ten hold under 30%. Sequenced input: blood. These receptors were collected from a man of 80 years or more in good health.

The J gene is TRBJ2-1, the V gene TRBV11-3; 9 nucleotides match TRBD2. After removal of 4 bases from V and 9 bases from J, the junction contained 7 bases not matched to a gene. The germline V gene has CDR1 SGHNT and CDR2 YENEEA. The CDR3 extends over 14 amino acids. The chain's CDR3 is CASSSLAGQSEQFF. The CDR3 DNA sequence: TGTGCCAGCAGCTCCCTAGCGGGACAATCTGAGCAGTTCTTC.

The chain carries TRBV4-3 and TRBJ2-7, with D possibly matching TRBD2 (7 bases). Trimming took off 0 bases at V and 2 bases at J, with 14 bases between the two ends. The germline CDR1 and CDR2 sequences are LGHNA and YSLEER. The CDR3 runs 16 residues. The CDR3 spells CASSQEFTGRAYEQYF. In nucleotides, the CDR3 is TGCGCCAGCAGCCAAGAGTTCACAGGGAGGGCCTACGAGCAGTACTTC.

V is TRBV7-2 and J is TRBJ2-1; 7 bases agree with TRBD1. This CDR3 comprises 15 residues. After removal of 4 bases from V and 1 base from J, the junction contained 4 bases not matched to a gene. In germline, CDR1 is SGHTA, CDR2 FQGNSA. CDR3 amino acids: CASSSRQGSYNEQFF. The DNA of the CDR3 is TGTGCCAGCAGCTCGAGACAGGGTTCCTACAATGAGCAGTTCTTC.

This chain connects TRBV4-3 to TRBJ2-7; D not certain. V shed 2 bases and J shed 0 bases, with 14 bases lying between them. There are 16 residues in the CDR3. Per the germline V gene, CDR1 is LGHNA and CDR2 is YSLEER. This CDR3 is CASSQWGIDGSYEQYF. The DNA for the CDR3 is TGCGCCAGCAGCCAATGGGGTATCGACGGCTCCTACGAGCAGTACTTC.

The CDR3 DNA is TGTGCCAGCAGCCGTAGCGGGGGCCCCCACAATGAGCAGTTCTTC. Protein product: CASSRSGGPHNEQFF. The J gene is TRBJ2-1, the V gene TRBV12-3 or TRBV12-4; 9 positions agree with TRBD2. CDR3 length equals 15 residues. V lost 6 bases, J lost 5 bases, and 8 bases stayed unmatched.

This clonotype occurred a few times. This rearrangement joins TRBV13 to TRBJ2-3; 8 positions agree with TRBD1. V dropped 3 bases and J dropped 13; count of bases not matched to a gene: 3. The CDR3 sequence is 11 residues long. Germline-derived CDR1 and CDR2 are PRHDT and FYEKMQ (reference sequence). CDR3 sequence reads: CASSLAGGEYF. CDR3 DNA: TGTGCCAGCAGCTTGGCAGGGGGCGAGTATTTT.

This chain links TRBV15 with TRBJ2-4; 9 positions agree with TRBD1. The ends lost 3 bases at V and 5 bases at J; junction bases unmatched: 5. Germline loops: CDR1 LNHNV, CDR2 YYDKDF (reference sequence). The length of the CDR3 is 15 residues. The CDR3 bases are TGTGCCACCAGCAGGGGGACAGGGATTGAAAACATTCAGTACTTC. It translates to CATSRGTGIENIQYF.

This sequence joins TRBV20-1 and TRBJ2-7; 7 positions match TRBD1. Germline trimming cut 0 bases from V and 2 bases from J; bases unmatched to any gene: 10. The CDR3 is 16 residues long. Germline V gene lookup returns CDR1 DFQATT and CDR2 SNEGSKA (reference sequence). The CDR3 loop is CSARDVRVGQTYEQYF. CDR3 bases: TGCAGTGCTAGAGATGTAAGGGTGGGACAGACCTACGAGCAGTACTTC.

J is TRBJ1-2 and V is TRBV5-1; TRBD1 is a possible D gene (5 bases). This CDR3 is built from 14 residues. From germline, CDR1 is SGHRS and CDR2 YFSETQ. Trimming shortened V by 4 bases and J by 9 bases, and 19 bases separated the two germline ends. CDR3 residues: CASSPSEGAQSYTF. The CDR3 DNA sequence: TGCGCCAGCAGCCCGTCGGAAGGGGCTCAAAGCTACACCTTC.

The CDR3 nucleotides are TGTGCCAGCACCTTTGTGGGCACAGATACGCAGTATTTT. Translating gives CASTFVGTDTQYF. This chain connects TRBV5-6 to TRBJ2-3; D ambiguous. V lost 6 bases to trimming and J lost 1 base, with 9 bases between them. CDR3 length equals 13 residues. The germline V gene has CDR1 SGHDT and CDR2 YYEEEE.

The V gene is TRBV5-1, the J gene TRBJ2-5, with TRBD2 identical over 9 bases. The CDR3 runs 16 residues. CDR1 is SGHRS, CDR2 YFSETQ, per germline. The ends lost 0 bases at V and 5 bases at J; junction bases unmatched: 8. CDR3 nucleotides: TGCGCCAGCAGCTTGGTTGGTAGCGGGAGTTCCGAGACCCAGTACTTC. It yields the protein CASSLVGSGSSETQYF.

This clonotype was seen only a few times. The chain links TRBV29-1 to TRBJ2-5; TRBD1 might be the D (6 bases). The germline gives CDR1 SQVTM, CDR2 ANQGSEA. The CDR3 totals 12 residues. V was trimmed by 3 bases and J by 3 bases, leaving 8 bases between them. The chain's CDR3 is CSVERTEETQYF. The CDR3 DNA is TGCAGCGTTGAGCGGACAGAAGAGACCCAGTACTTC.

CDR3 amino acids: CASSPGQGSYNEQYF. Written as DNA, the CDR3 is TGTGCCAGCAGCCCGGGACAGGGCTCCTACAATGAGCAGTACTTC. The chain uses TRBV7-2 and TRBJ2-7; 9 nucleotides align to TRBD1. CDR1 is SGHTA, CDR2 FQGNSA, per germline. The CDR3 is 15 residues long. Trimming at V came to 5 bases and at J to 7 bases, leaving 12 bases not matched to a gene.

The gene calls are TRBV7-2 and TRBJ2-7, with 9 positions matching TRBD1. The CDR3 runs 15 residues. Trimming cost V 1 base and J 7 bases; bases outside gene matches: 8. The V gene's germline CDR1 is SGHTA and CDR2 FQGNSA. The CDR3 protein is CASSLDHRGLGEQYF. The CDR3 nucleotides are TGTGCCAGCAGCTTAGACCACAGGGGGCTAGGGGAGCAGTACTTC.

This clonotype occurred a few times. Just one base apart from a much larger clone, this may be a read error. The chain uses TRBV6-5 and TRBJ1-1; D is ambiguous. The CDR3 spans 14 residues. Germline CDR1 and CDR2: MNHEY and SVGAGI. In nucleotides, the CDR3 is TGTGCCAGCAGTGACTCGCCGGGAACTACTGAAGCTTTCTTT. Its translation: CASSDSPGTTEAFF.

This clonotype has at least ten counts. The genes are TRBV6-5 and TRBJ2-3, with 10 positions matching TRBD2. Per the germline V gene, CDR1 is MNHEY and CDR2 is SVGAGI. The CDR3 is 19 residues long. V was pared by 0 bases and J by 4 bases, with 13 bases of the junction left unmatched. CDR3 nucleotides: TGTGCCAGCAGTTACTCGAATCCCCTCCTAGCGGGAGTACCAGATACGCAGTATTTT. This sequence encodes CASSYSNPLLAGVPDTQYF.

The rearrangement links TRBV5-4 to TRBJ1-1; TRBD1 might be the D (5 bases). Trimming left V 3 bases short and J 2 bases short, with 14 bases between. CDR3 length: 15 amino acids. Per the germline V gene, CDR1 is SGHNT and CDR2 is YYREEE (reference sequence). CDR3: CASSSYAQGNTEAFF. The CDR3 DNA reads TGTGCCAGCAGCTCATACGCTCAGGGAAACACTGAAGCTTTCTTT.

The V call is TRBV11-2, the J call TRBJ2-3; 9 bases agree with TRBD1. CDR3 length: 17 amino acids. Germline CDR1 SGHAT, CDR2 FQNNGV. With V trimmed by 1 base and J by 0 bases, 5 bases remained unmatched. This CDR3 reads CASSLASGTGSTDTQYF. In DNA form, the CDR3 reads TGTGCCAGCAGCTTAGCTTCCGGGACAGGGAGCACAGATACGCAGTATTTT.

This CDR3 is CASSSRTGGAGEQFF. The CDR3 coding sequence is TGTGCCAGCAGCAGTCGGACAGGGGGCGCGGGTGAGCAGTTCTTC. This chain connects TRBV7-2 to TRBJ2-1; TRBD1 matches 11 bases. The germline gives CDR1 SGHTA, CDR2 FQGNSA. This CDR3 is 15 amino acids long. V was pared by 5 bases and J by 9 bases, with 9 bases of the junction left unmatched.

The CDR3 loop is CASSLDGDYEQYF. The CDR3 DNA reads TGTGCCAGCAGTCTTGACGGAGACTACGAGCAGTACTTC. This chain uses TRBV13 with TRBJ2-7; D remains unclear. The germline V gene encodes CDR1 PRHDT and CDR2 FYEKMQ (reference sequence). V dropped 6 bases and J dropped 3 bases, with 12 bases sitting between them. The CDR3 loop spans 13 amino acids.

This clonotype has a handful of counts. The chain is built from TRBV20-1 and TRBJ1-2; the D is unclear. This CDR3 is built from 12 residues. Germline V lookup: CDR1 DFQATT, CDR2 SNEGSKA (reference sequence). V lost 6 bases, J lost 8 bases, and 16 bases lay in between. The CDR3, as DNA: TGCAGTGCGACCCTTTCCTCGGGAGGCTACACCTTC. Residues: CSATLSSGGYTF.

The rearrangement links TRBV27 to TRBJ1-4; D possibly corresponds to TRBD1 (5 bases). Germline values: CDR1 MNHEY, CDR2 SMNVEV (reference sequence). The CDR3 extends over 13 amino acids. V was clipped by 4 bases and J by 8 bases, with 11 bases between them. The CDR3 region is CASSSRDAEKLFF. DNA for the CDR3: TGTGCCAGCAGTTCCCGGGACGCGGAAAAACTGTTTTTT.

The chain has TRBV20-1 and TRBJ2-5; 8 bases fit TRBD1. Trimming took 2 bases from V and 7 from J; bases not matched to a gene: 0. The germline V gene encodes CDR1 DFQATT and CDR2 SNEGSKA (reference sequence). The CDR3 is 11 residues long. The CDR3 protein is CSARTGGTQYF. CDR3 DNA: TGCAGTGCTAGAACAGGGGGGACCCAGTACTTC.

V usage is TRBV7-2 and J usage is TRBJ2-7, with a weak D call TRBD1 (5 bases). This CDR3 comprises 11 residues. Trimming shortened V by 7 bases and J by 7 bases, and 11 bases separated the two germline ends. CDR1 is SGHTA and CDR2 is FQGNSA in the germline V gene. The CDR3 sequence is CASKRGNEQYF. The DNA for the CDR3 is TGTGCCAGCAAAAGGGGCAATGAGCAGTACTTC.

This clonotype was seen a few times. The chain links TRBV4-1 to TRBJ2-1, with unresolved D. CDR1 MGHRA and CDR2 YSYEKL come from the germline V gene. V lost 2 bases to trimming and J lost 8 bases, with 4 bases between them. The CDR3 has 11 residues. CDR3 sequence: CASSQRDEQFF. The CDR3 DNA reads as TGCGCCAGCAGCCAAAGAGATGAGCAGTTCTTC.

This clonotype appeared once. This chain joins TRBV2 and TRBJ2-7, with a tentative D call TRBD1 (5 bases). The CDR3 is 14 amino acids. Germline V gives CDR1 SNHLY, CDR2 FYNNEI. V lost 7 bases to trimming and J lost 2 bases, with 15 bases between them. CDR3 DNA sequence: TGTGCCAGCAAAGAACAGGTCCCCCCCTACGAGCAGTACTTC. Its protein is CASKEQVPPYEQYF.

This clonotype turned up a few times. This could be a read error, since a much larger clone is one nucleotide away. The CDR3 reads CASSDNGRYNEQFF. The CDR3 DNA follows: TGTGCCAGCAGTGACAACGGCCGCTACAATGAGCAGTTCTTC. The V and J genes are TRBV6-6 and TRBJ2-1; D unclear. Trimming took 5 bases from V and 3 from J, leaving 11 bases between them. This CDR3 spans 14 amino acids. CDR1 is MNHNY and CDR2 is SVGAGI in the germline V gene (reference sequence).

The V call is TRBV29-1, the J call TRBJ2-5; 7 bases line up with TRBD1. V shed 3 bases and J 3 bases; nucleotides not matched to a gene: 7. CDR3 length: 14 residues. CDR1 is SQVTM, CDR2 ANQGSEA, per germline. The CDR3 DNA follows: TGCAGCGTTGAGACGGACAGGAAAAAAGAGACCCAGTACTTC. It codes for CSVETDRKKETQYF.

The chain links TRBV12-3 or TRBV12-4 to TRBJ2-3; D uncertain. Trimming took off 3 bases at V and 6 bases at J, with 16 bases between the two ends. CDR3 size: 15 residues. As DNA, the CDR3 is TGTGCCAGCAGTTTCGGACCTTACGAAGTGGATACGCAGTATTTT. Translated, it gives CASSFGPYEVDTQYF.

This clonotype has a single count. The chain couples TRBV6-1 to TRBJ2-4, with 8 bases lining up with TRBD2. Germline CDR1 MNHNS, CDR2 SASEGT. The V gene end was trimmed by 3 bases and the J gene end by 5 bases; junction bases not matched to a gene: 6. The CDR3 extends over 15 amino acids. CDR3: CASSDGARGENIQYF. DNA of the CDR3: TGTGCCAGCAGTGATGGGGCGCGGGGGGAAAACATTCAGTACTTC.

This clonotype has more than one count but fewer than ten. The chain combines TRBV12-3 or TRBV12-4 with TRBJ2-7, with unresolved D. Trimming took 3 bases from V and 2 from J, leaving 8 bases between them. This CDR3 spans 13 amino acids. For the CDR3, the DNA is TGTGCCAGCAGTTTTCAGGCAACCTACGAGCAGTACTTC. Its translation is CASSFQATYEQYF.

This clonotype has more than one count but fewer than ten. This sequence joins TRBV11-2 and TRBJ2-7, with D perhaps matching TRBD1 (6 bases). Trimming took 5 bases from V and 0 from J, leaving 11 bases between them. Germline V gene data show CDR1 as SGHAT and CDR2 as FQNNGV. The CDR3 consists of 14 residues. CDR3: CASSLGQLSYEQYF. CDR3 in DNA: TGTGCCAGCAGCCTTGGACAGCTCTCCTACGAGCAGTACTTC.